This TCR beta chain was observed in a study of cytomegalovirus exposure and HLA in healthy donors. This PCR relied on a set of 60 Vbeta primers and 13 Jbeta primers. TCRdb keeps only in-frame clones here, not all; method: immunoSEQ multiplex PCR. The sample has 200,000 to 250,000 clones; roughly four fifths are singletons. Per germline, CDR1 LGHNA and CDR2 YNFKEQ. CDR3 size: 16 residues. V lost 0 bases, J lost 8 bases, and 6 bases stayed unmatched. This TCR derives from a woman in her forties in good health and CMV-seronegative. V gene TRBV4-2 combines with J gene TRBJ2-1; TRBD2 matches at 11 bases. The material sequenced was PBMCs. The CDR3 coding sequence is TGTGCCAGCAGCCAAGATAGGGGGACTAGCGGAGATGAGCAGTTCTTC. Residues: CASSQDRGTSGDEQFF.